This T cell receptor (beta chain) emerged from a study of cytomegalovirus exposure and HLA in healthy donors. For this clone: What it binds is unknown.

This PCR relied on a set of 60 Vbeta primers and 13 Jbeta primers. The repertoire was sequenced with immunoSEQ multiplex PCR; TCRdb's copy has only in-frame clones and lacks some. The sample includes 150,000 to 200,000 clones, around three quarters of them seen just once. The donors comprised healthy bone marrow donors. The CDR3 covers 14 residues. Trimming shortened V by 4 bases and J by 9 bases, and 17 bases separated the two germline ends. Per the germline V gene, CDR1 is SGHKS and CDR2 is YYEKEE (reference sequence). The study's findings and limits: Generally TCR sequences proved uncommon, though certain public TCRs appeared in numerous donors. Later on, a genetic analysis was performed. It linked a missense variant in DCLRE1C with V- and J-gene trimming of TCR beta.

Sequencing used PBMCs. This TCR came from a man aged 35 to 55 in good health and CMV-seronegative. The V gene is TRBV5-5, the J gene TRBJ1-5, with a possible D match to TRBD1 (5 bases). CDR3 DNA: TGTGCCAGCAGCCTTGACACGGGGGATACGCCCCAGCATTTT. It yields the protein CASSLDTGDTPQHF.